These 24 T cell receptor beta chains share one sample of origin, sequenced in a study of T cells in Graves' hyperthyroidism and ophthalmopathy. Amplification targeted TCR beta CDR3 regions from RNA transcripts. HTBI primers were the set used in a first-round RT-PCR of the TCR CDR3. One entry per CDR3 protein results from TCRdb running MiXCR on the multiplex PCR reads. The repertoire holds around 580,000 distinct CDR3 sequences, with 46% as singletons. The material sequenced was peripheral blood or thyroid tissue (not recorded which). These receptors came from a young woman with Graves' hyperthyroidism.

In this sample, this clonotype turned up many times. V usage is TRBV2 and J usage is TRBJ2-7, with 10 bases matching TRBD2. CDR3 length equals 15 residues. The germline V gene has CDR1 SNHLY and CDR2 FYNNEI. Unmatched junction bases numbered 8, after V lost 4 bases and J lost 5 bases. Here the CDR3 DNA reads TGTGCCAGCAGTGCCCCGGGACTAGCGAGTAACGAGCAGTACTTC. Translation gives CASSAPGLASNEQYF.

On this clonotype itself: This CDR3 fails to terminate in the conserved phenylalanine or tryptophan, so it likely reflects a read error. No DNA is shown, since the ends of the CDR3 on it are uncertain; the CDR3 is the one TCRdb lists. This chain joins TRBV29-1 and TRBJ1-4; the D call of TRBD1 is as the table states it, not checked on the DNA. CDR1 and CDR2 from the germline V gene are SQVTM and ANQGSEA. Termini included, the CDR3 measures 12 amino acids. The CDR3 protein is CSAFRGFGDRNY.

This clonotype was recorded a few times. This sequence joins TRBV5-8 and TRBJ2-3; D remains unclear. Germline loops: CDR1 SGHTS, CDR2 YDEGEE. V gave up 2 bases and J gave up 0 bases, with 10 bases separating them. The CDR3 contains 15 residues. The CDR3 region is CASSFAHTSTDTQYF. For the CDR3, the DNA is TGTGCCAGCAGCTTCGCCCACACTAGCACAGATACGCAGTATTTT.

The genes are TRBV29-1 and TRBJ2-7; perhaps TRBD2 as D (6 bases). Per germline, CDR1 SQVTM and CDR2 ANQGSEA. V lost 5 bases and J lost 6, with 20 bases in between. The CDR3 spans 14 residues. The CDR3 DNA sequence: TGCAGCGTTAGTGCTAGGTCGACTAGTTTCGAGCAGTACTTC. Protein sequence: CSVSARSTSFEQYF.

This clonotype was detected many times. This chain joins TRBV29-1 and TRBJ2-5; a possible D gene is TRBD1 (5 bases). From germline, CDR1 is SQVTM and CDR2 ANQGSEA. CDR3 length: 12 amino acids. Trimming stripped 4 bases from V and 0 bases from J, with 6 bases between. The CDR3 region is CSVATDQETQYF. The CDR3 bases are TGCAGCGTTGCGACAGACCAAGAGACCCAGTACTTC.

In its sample, this clonotype was seen many times. Written as DNA, the CDR3 is TGCAGTGCTAGTGGCAGGCGGAGATCAAAGCTTAATGAAAAACTGTTTTTT. This codes for CSASGRRRSKLNEKLFF. The chain carries TRBV20-1 and TRBJ1-4; D unresolved. Deletions cut 3 bases from V and 4 bases from J, with 21 bases between. Germline V gives CDR1 DFQATT, CDR2 SNEGSKA (reference sequence). The CDR3 covers 17 residues.

The chain joins TRBV7-8 to TRBJ1-1; no reliable D call. Between the trimmed V and J ends, which lost 1 base and 5 bases, there was a span of 20 bases. CDR3 length: 17 residues. Germline-derived CDR1 and CDR2 are SGHVS and FQNEAQ. For the CDR3, the DNA is TGTGCCAGCAGCTTAGGACGGCAGGAGCGACTCCTGACTGAAGCTTTCTTT. Its translation is CASSLGRQERLLTEAFF.

This clonotype was found a few times. The V and J genes are TRBV30 and TRBJ2-2; D not resolved. Germline loops: CDR1 GTSNPN, CDR2 SVGIG (reference sequence). CDR3 length: 10 amino acids. This CDR3 reads CVLWGGELFF. CDR3 coding DNA: TGTGTTCTATGGGGAGGGGAGCTGTTTTTT.

In its sample, this clonotype was seen many times. The rearrangement links TRBV27 to TRBJ1-6, with D unresolved. CDR1 and CDR2 (germline): MNHEY, SMNVEV (reference sequence). V was trimmed by 6 bases and J by 8 bases, leaving 14 bases between them. The CDR3 is made up of 14 amino acids. CDR3 bases: TGTGCCAGCAGGGCGGCCAGGTCCTATTCACCCCTCCACTTT. Translated, it gives CASRAARSYSPLHF.

The chain employs TRBV7-2 and TRBJ2-7, with 8 bases lining up with TRBD2. Germline lookup yields CDR1 SGHTA and CDR2 FQGNSA. This CDR3 spans 14 amino acids. Germline trimming cut 7 bases from V and 5 bases from J; bases unmatched to any gene: 10. The CDR3 sequence is CASTWGAGGHEQYF. The CDR3 DNA sequence: TGTGCCAGCACCTGGGGGGCGGGAGGCCACGAGCAGTACTTC.

The chain links TRBV2 to TRBJ1-2; 7 bases agree with TRBD1. This CDR3 has 15 residues. Germline assignment: CDR1 SNHLY and CDR2 FYNNEI. V lost 8 bases and J lost 3; bases outside the gene matches: 12. CDR3 nucleotides: TGTGCCAGCGGGGGTAGGGACAGAACTTACTATGGCTACACCTTC. It yields the protein CASGGRDRTYYGYTF.

This clonotype has a handful of counts. The genes are TRBV15 and TRBJ2-7; 8 bases are shared with TRBD1. Germline lookup yields CDR1 LNHNV and CDR2 YYDKDF (reference sequence). CDR3 length: 14 residues. Germline trimming cut 2 bases from V and 7 bases from J; bases unmatched to any gene: 7. The CDR3 loop reads CATSRRTTGDEQYF. The CDR3 DNA reads as TGTGCCACCAGCAGACGTACGACAGGGGATGAGCAGTACTTC.

The rearrangement links TRBV7-9 to TRBJ2-5; 10 bases agree with TRBD2. V lost 4 bases to trimming and J lost 1 base; unmatched junction nucleotides: 6. The CDR3 spans 16 residues. In germline, CDR1 is SEHNR, CDR2 FQNEAQ (reference sequence). In nucleotides, the CDR3 is TGTGCCAGCAGCTCGCCGGGACTAGCGCCCCAAGAGACCCAGTACTTC. Translating gives CASSSPGLAPQETQYF.

Remarks on this clonotype: Mismatch with germline at one junction end may stem from a read error. The CDR3 nucleotides are TGTGCCAGCAGTTTATCGGGGGAGGGCCACGAGCAGCACTTC. This codes for CASSLSGEGHEQHF. V usage is TRBV10-3 and J usage is TRBJ2-7, with 7 positions matching TRBD2. CDR1 and CDR2 (germline): ENHRY, SYGVKD. This CDR3 has 14 amino acids.

This clonotype was picked up many times. The V gene is TRBV7-8, the J gene TRBJ2-7; TRBD1 matches 7 bases. V trimming: 1 base; J trimming: 4 bases; junction bases outside the gene matches: 7. Germline CDR1 is SGHVS and CDR2 is FQNEAQ. This CDR3 has 15 amino acids. The CDR3: CASSLDRGMGYEQYF. The CDR3 DNA is TGTGCCAGCAGCTTAGACAGGGGAATGGGGTACGAGCAGTACTTC. Combining the CDR3 with reference TRBV7-8 and TRBJ2-7 gives the whole variable domain GAGVSQSPRYKVAKRGQDVALRCDPISGHVSLFWYQQALGQGPEFLTYFQNEAQLDKSGLPSDRFFAERPEGSVSTLKIQRTQQEDSAVYLCASSLDRGMGYEQYFGPGTRLTVT.

On this clonotype itself: One end of the junction does not line up with germline, which may come from a read error. The chain carries TRBV7-6 and TRBJ2-7, with 10 positions matching TRBD2. Germline V gene sequence: CDR1 SGHVS, CDR2 FNYEAQ. The CDR3 spans 14 residues. The chain's CDR3 is CAGSLASGSYEQYF. The CDR3 DNA is TGTGCCGGCAGCTTAGCTAGCGGGAGCTACGAGCAGTACTTC.

This clonotype came up many times. The V call is TRBV6-1, the J call TRBJ1-2; D uncertain. The CDR3 is 14 residues long. Germline V gene data show CDR1 as MNHNS and CDR2 as SASEGT. Trimming removed 3 bases at V and 4 bases at J, with 12 bases between. The CDR3 nucleotides read TGTGCCAGCAGTGAGGCCAGAACCTCCTATGGCTACACCTTC. This sequence encodes CASSEARTSYGYTF.

The rearrangement uses TRBV5-1 and TRBJ2-3; TRBD2 agrees at 10 bases. Germline CDR1 and CDR2: SGHRS and YFSETQ. The CDR3 spans 15 residues. J was trimmed by 2 bases and V by 2 bases; bases with no gene match: 2. The CDR3 region is CASSFSGRYTDTQYF. CDR3 DNA: TGCGCCAGCAGCTTTAGCGGGAGGTACACAGATACGCAGTATTTT.

The rearrangement joins TRBV9 to TRBJ2-2; TRBD2 aligns across 9 bases. This CDR3 region has 15 residues. CDR1 and CDR2 from the germline V gene are SGDLS and YYNGEE. The V segment lost 0 bases and the J segment 9 bases; nucleotides outside the gene matches: 6. Written as DNA, the CDR3 is TGTGCCAGCAGCGTAGGAGCGGGAGGTTCGCGGGAGCTGTTTTTT. It specifies CASSVGAGGSRELFF.

This clonotype was seen ten or more times. The V gene is TRBV4-3, the J gene TRBJ1-4; possibly TRBD1 for D (5 bases). The CDR3 sequence is 16 residues long. V shed 0 bases and J shed 8 bases, with 16 bases lying between them. Germline loops: CDR1 LGHNA, CDR2 YSLEER. The CDR3 DNA reads as TGCGCCAGCAGCCAAGATAGCTCGGGGCGGGAAGAAAAACTGTTTTTT. Translation gives CASSQDSSGREEKLFF.

This clonotype was recorded only once. J is TRBJ1-1 and V is TRBV29-1; possibly TRBD1 for D (5 bases). Germline CDR1 SQVTM, CDR2 ANQGSEA. Between the trimmed V and J ends, which lost 8 bases and 1 base, there was a span of 11 bases. The CDR3 sequence is 12 residues long. CDR3 loop: CSIRAGNTEAFF. CDR3 nucleotide sequence: TGCAGCATCAGGGCAGGGAACACTGAAGCTTTCTTT.

The chain has TRBV5-1 and TRBJ2-2; the D call may be TRBD1 or TRBD2 (5 bases each). Per the germline V gene, CDR1 is SGHRS and CDR2 is YFSETQ. The V gene lost 10 bases and the J gene lost 1 base, with 14 bases spanning the gap. This CDR3 is 14 amino acids long. The CDR3 coding sequence is TGCGCCGCCGCCAGGGAGCGGAACACCGGGGAGCTGTTTTTT. This sequence encodes CAAARERNTGELFF.

The chain links TRBV14 to TRBJ2-5; weak D call: TRBD1 (5 bases). This CDR3 contains 12 residues. From germline, CDR1 is SGHDN and CDR2 FVKESK. Here the CDR3 reads CSAGYTGETQYF. The CDR3 bases are TGTTCCGCAGGGTATACGGGCGAGACCCAGTACTTC. Looking up the rest from reference TRBV14 and TRBJ2-5 gives the full variable domain: EAGVTQFPSHSVIEKGQTVTLRCDPISGHDNLYWYRRVMGKEIKFLLHFVKESKQDESGMPNNRFLAERTGGTYSTLKVQPAELEDSGVYFCSAGYTGETQYFGPGTRLLVL.

In its sample, this clonotype was seen many times. The chain uses TRBV7-2 and TRBJ2-2; 11 positions agree with TRBD2. This CDR3 contains 17 residues. From germline, CDR1 is SGHTA and CDR2 FQGNSA. V lost 2 bases, J lost 3 bases, and 5 bases stayed unmatched. CDR3 DNA sequence: TGTGCCAGCAGCTTAATTACTAGCGGGAGACACACCGGGGAGCTGTTTTTT. Encoded protein: CASSLITSGRHTGELFF.